The rows below give T cell receptor beta chains drawn from one sample of a study of blood T cell repertoires in COVID-19. The method was immunoSEQ multiplex PCR; TCRdb's version includes in-frame clones alone and lacks a portion of them. The top ten hold around 28% of the sample, which has about 24,000 clones, about 82% seen once. The material sequenced was peripheral blood. The receptors were gathered from a human donor with active COVID-19. The donor label of this sample is uncertain. Each CDR3 is given with its conserved first and last residue. Each record gives: D gene, clone size, J gene, V gene, CDR3 protein, CDR3 DNA. D genes are given only for firm matches. Clone size is shown for a subset of rows, as once, few, many or a class of expanded clone.

. | . | TRBJ2-4 | TRBV3-1/TRBV3-2 | CASSQGRAALAKNIQYF | TGTGCCAGCAGCCAAGGCCGAGCGGCTCTAGCCAAAAACATTCAGTACTTC
. | . | TRBJ2-3 | TRBV4-2 | CASSQAGELTDTQYF | TGTGCCAGCAGCCAAGCGGGAGAGCTCACAGATACGCAGTATTTT
TRBD1 | . | TRBJ2-5 | TRBV5-1 | CASSRGTGEETQYF | TGCGCCAGCAGCAGAGGGACAGGGGAAGAGACCCAGTACTTC
TRBD1 | . | TRBJ1-1 | TRBV5-4 | CASSRGQGRDTEAFF | TGTGCCAGCAGCCGGGGACAGGGAAGGGACACTGAAGCTTTCTTT
. | . | TRBJ2-5 | TRBV27 | CASSLRRGETQYF | TGTGCCAGCAGTTTACGCCGGGGAGAGACCCAGTACTTC
TRBD2 | . | TRBJ2-2 | TRBV18 | CASSPIRLAGGPFITQNTGELFF | TGTGCCAGCTCACCAATACGACTAGCGGGAGGGCCATTTATTACCCAAAACACCGGGGAGCTGTTTTTT
. | . | TRBJ2-1 | TRBV2 | CASRETENHNEQFF | TGTGCCAGCAGGGAGACAGAAAATCACAATGAGCAGTTCTTC
TRBD1 | . | TRBJ1-1 | TRBV6-2/TRBV6-3 | CASSWDRGEAFF | TGTGCCAGCAGTTGGGACAGGGGTGAAGCTTTCTTT
TRBD2 | . | TRBJ2-3 | TRBV19 | CASRRTSGTTDTQYF | TGTGCCAGTAGGAGGACTAGCGGGACCACAGATACGCAGTATTTT
TRBD2 | . | TRBJ2-5 | TRBV9 | CASNKASGETQYF | TGTGCCAGCAATAAGGCTAGCGGCGAGACCCAGTACTTC
. | . | TRBJ2-7 | TRBV6-1 | CASSEALQSSYEQYF | TGTGCCAGCAGTGAAGCGCTTCAGTCCTCCTACGAGCAGTACTTC
TRBD1 | . | TRBJ1-5 | TRBV28 | CASSFRYDREGDQPQHF | TGTGCCAGCAGTTTCCGGTATGACAGGGAAGGAGATCAGCCCCAGCATTTT
. | . | TRBJ2-5 | TRBV7-2 | CASSLVSVETQYF | TGTGCCAGCAGCTTAGTTAGCGTTGAGACCCAGTACTTC
TRBD1 | . | TRBJ1-6 | TRBV10-3 | CAISESRGTATSPLHF | TGTGCCATCAGTGAGTCAAGAGGGACAGCGACGTCACCCCTCCACTTT
. | . | TRBJ1-1 | TRBV5-1 | CASSLQEMAEAFF | TGCGCCAGCAGCTTGCAGGAAATGGCTGAAGCTTTCTTT
. | . | TRBJ2-7 | TRBV6-2/TRBV6-3 | CASSRGLPIPPYEQYF | TGTGCCAGCAGCCGGGGACTCCCGATCCCACCCTACGAGCAGTACTTC
TRBD1 | . | TRBJ1-5 | TRBV6-2/TRBV6-3 | CASSRRDRMYSNQPQHF | TGTGCCAGCAGTCGCAGGGACAGGATGTATAGCAATCAGCCCCAGCATTTT
. | . | TRBJ2-7 | TRBV27 | CASSLGANYEQYF | TGTGCCAGCAGTTTAGGGGCGAACTACGAGCAGTACTTC
. | . | TRBJ2-5 | TRBV20-1 | CSVPKETQYF | TGCAGTGTCCCTAAGGAGACCCAGTACTTC
. | . | TRBJ2-6 | TRBV9 | CASSPGGAGANVLTF | TGTGCCAGCAGCCCTGGGGGGGCCGGGGCCAACGTCCTGACTTTC
. | few | TRBJ2-3 | TRBV7-2 | CASSLGDYPFTDTQYF | TGTGCCAGCAGCTTAGGAGACTACCCGTTCACAGATACGCAGTATTTT
. | . | TRBJ2-2 | TRBV6-5 | CASSYQGPTGELFF | TGTGCCAGCAGTTATCAGGGGCCCACCGGGGAGCTGTTTTTT
TRBD1 | . | TRBJ2-5 | TRBV6-4 | CASSQLGQGLTSRTQYF | TGTGCCAGCAGCCAACTGGGACAGGGCCTCACGTCAAGGACCCAGTACTTC
. | . | TRBJ2-1 | TRBV6-5 | CASFARTGSYNEQFF | TGTGCCAGCTTCGCTCGCACCGGCTCCTACAATGAGCAGTTCTTC
TRBD1 | . | TRBJ1-2 | TRBV6-2/TRBV6-3 | CASSSVPGQGYYGYTF | TGTGCCAGCAGTTCCGTTCCGGGACAGGGATACTATGGCTACACCTTC
TRBD2 | . | TRBJ2-1 | TRBV7-2 | CASSSDGGAPEQFF | TGTGCCAGCAGCTCGGACGGGGGGGCGCCTGAGCAGTTCTTC